This passage covers 20 T cell receptor beta chains from one sample sequenced in a study of T-cell reconstitution after alpha-beta-depleted transplantation in children. Unique molecular identifiers were used to barcode this TCRbeta library. MiXCR was run by TCRdb on the PCR reads, yielding one entry per CDR3 protein. The data show fewer than 400,000 distinct CDR3 sequences, with about a fifth seen just once and 3% to 4.5% held by the top ten. The input for sequencing was PBMCs from the stem cell graft donor, taken from the stem cell graft. Source of these receptors: a human donor who donated a stem cell graft to a child with acute myeloid leukemia.

This clonotype was picked up many times. This sequence joins TRBV20-1 and TRBJ2-3; 10 bases map to TRBD2. The germline CDR1 and CDR2 sequences are DFQATT and SNEGSKA (reference sequence). The CDR3 spans 15 residues. Trimming at V came to 5 bases and at J to 5 bases, leaving 10 bases not matched to a gene. CDR3 in amino acids: CSAAPGTSVKDTQYF. The CDR3 nucleotides are TGCAGTGCTGCCCCCGGGACTAGCGTGAAAGATACGCAGTATTTT.

This clonotype was observed many times. This sequence joins TRBV23-1 and TRBJ2-7; no clear D. TRBV23-1 is reported as an ORF; its role is uncertain. This CDR3 region has 14 residues. V was clipped by 7 bases and J by 4 bases, with 17 bases between them. For the CDR3, the DNA is TGCGCCAGCACTCCCAATAAAGCCCGTTACGAGCAGTACTTC. It translates to CASTPNKARYEQYF.

This chain connects TRBV24-1 to TRBJ2-5; D gene unclear. Deletions cut 0 bases from V and 5 bases from J, with 12 bases between. CDR1 and CDR2 from the germline V gene are KGHDR and SFDVKD. CDR3 size: 15 residues. This chain's CDR3 is CATSDLVGNSETQYF. CDR3 sequence (DNA): TGTGCCACCAGTGATTTGGTAGGCAATTCTGAGACCCAGTACTTC.

This clonotype was found a few times. J is TRBJ2-3 and V is TRBV27; 13 bases agree with TRBD2. J gave up 1 base and V 2 bases, and 9 bases lay outside the gene matches. CDR3 size: 19 residues. Germline V gene data show CDR1 as MNHEY and CDR2 as SMNVEV (reference sequence). The CDR3 region has the DNA TGTGCCAGCAGTTTAATTGGACTAGCGGGAGTACAGGGCACAGATACGCAGTATTTT. Translating it yields CASSLIGLAGVQGTDTQYF.

The V gene is TRBV4-2, the J gene TRBJ1-5, with D uncertain. The CDR3 is made up of 13 amino acids. The V end was cut by 0 bases, the J end by 5 bases, with 5 bases between. Germline CDR1 is LGHNA and CDR2 is YNFKEQ. The CDR3: CASSQDFHQPQHF. CDR3 in DNA: TGTGCCAGCAGCCAAGACTTTCATCAGCCCCAGCATTTT.

This sequence joins TRBV6-5 and TRBJ2-1; TRBD1 aligns across 9 bases. The CDR3 is made up of 17 amino acids. Germline trimming cut 4 bases from V and 5 bases from J; bases unmatched to any gene: 12. Germline V gene sequence: CDR1 MNHEY, CDR2 SVGAGI. The DNA of the CDR3 is TGTGCCAGCAGTTTGCTACCTGGGACAGGGAGAAACAATGAGCAGTTCTTC. This codes for CASSLLPGTGRNNEQFF.

The rearrangement links TRBV20-1 to TRBJ2-3, with TRBD2 identical over 10 bases. CDR3 length: 14 amino acids. The junction had 6 bases not matched to a gene; V was cut back by 3 bases and J by 6 bases. CDR1 is DFQATT and CDR2 is SNEGSKA in the germline V gene (reference sequence). DNA for the CDR3: TGCAGTGCTAGTCTAGCGGGAGTTCCGGATACGCAGTATTTT. This codes for CSASLAGVPDTQYF.

This chain connects TRBV9 to TRBJ2-3, with D possibly being TRBD2 (6 bases). This CDR3 spans 15 amino acids. The germline V gene has CDR1 SGDLS and CDR2 YYNGEE. V was pared by 2 bases and J by 1 base, with 11 bases between. The CDR3 spells CASSVGGMGTDTQYF. In DNA, the CDR3 is TGTGCCAGCAGCGTTGGAGGGATGGGCACAGATACGCAGTATTTT.

Of note for this clonotype: A much larger clone is a single base away; this may be a read error. The chain recombines TRBV27 with TRBJ2-1; no clear D gene. The CDR3 has 15 amino acids. Germline V lookup: CDR1 MNHEY, CDR2 SMNVEV (reference sequence). The ends were cut back, 5 bases at V and 3 bases at J, with 14 bases in the middle. This CDR3 is CASSESKEYYNEQFF. The CDR3 DNA is TGTGCCAGCAGTGAAAGTAAGGAATACTACAATGAGCAGTTCTTC.

This chain links TRBV24-1 with TRBJ2-3, with 9 bases aligning to TRBD2. CDR1 and CDR2 (germline): KGHDR, SFDVKD. There are 14 residues in the CDR3. J lost 2 bases, V lost 9 bases, and 5 bases had no gene match. The chain's CDR3 is CATGTSSATDTQYF. The CDR3 DNA reads as TGTGCCACCGGGACTAGCTCCGCCACAGATACGCAGTATTTT.

The chain employs TRBV5-1 and TRBJ1-1, with D hard to call. The germline V and J ends were trimmed by 0 bases and 1 base, with 13 bases remaining between them. CDR3 size: 16 residues. The germline CDR1 and CDR2 sequences are SGHRS and YFSETQ. The CDR3 loop reads CASSLADLTPNTEAFF. The CDR3 nucleotides are TGCGCCAGCAGCTTGGCCGACCTCACACCGAACACTGAAGCTTTCTTT.

There are many counts of this clonotype. As DNA, the CDR3 is TGCAGCGTCCGCCTCGGGTCGGGGACGGACATTCAGTACTTC. As protein: CSVRLGSGTDIQYF. The rearrangement joins TRBV29-1 to TRBJ2-4, with D perhaps being TRBD1 or TRBD2 (5 bases each). Germline V gene sequence: CDR1 SQVTM, CDR2 ANQGSEA. The ends were cut back, 6 bases at V and 8 bases at J, with 20 bases in the middle. This CDR3 has 14 residues.

The chain uses TRBV28 and TRBJ2-7; no firm D call. The CDR3 has 14 residues. Germline V gene data show CDR1 as MDHEN and CDR2 as SYDVKM. V lost 2 bases, J lost 0 bases, and 8 bases lay in between. The CDR3 spells CASSLRAPSYEQYF. The CDR3 DNA reads as TGTGCCAGCAGTTTACGGGCCCCCTCCTACGAGCAGTACTTC. The variable domain in full, completed from reference TRBV28 and TRBJ2-7, reads DVKVTQSSRYLVKRTGEKVFLECVQDMDHENMFWYRQDPGLGLRLIYFSYDVKMKEKGDIPEGYSVSREKKERFSLILESASTNQTSMYLCASSLRAPSYEQYFGPGTRLTVT.

This chain links TRBV12-3 or TRBV12-4 with TRBJ2-3; no definite D call. The CDR3 is made up of 14 amino acids. Trimming stripped 2 bases from V and 0 bases from J, with 6 bases between. CDR3 protein: CASSLSSSTDTQYF. CDR3 coding DNA: TGTGCCAGCAGTTTAAGCAGTAGCACAGATACGCAGTATTTT.

The V gene is TRBV20-1, the J gene TRBJ2-7; no clear D. The V gene's germline CDR1 is DFQATT and CDR2 SNEGSKA (reference sequence). This CDR3 comprises 13 residues. Trimming shortened V by 4 bases and J by 0 bases, and 10 bases separated the two germline ends. In nucleotides, the CDR3 is TGCAGTGCTAAAGACTCAAACTCCTACGAGCAGTACTTC. Amino acid sequence: CSAKDSNSYEQYF.

This clonotype occurred a few times. The CDR3 is CASNKEGETQYF. The CDR3 nucleotides read TGTGCCAGCAATAAGGAAGGAGAGACCCAGTACTTC. The chain recombines TRBV6-2 or TRBV6-3 with TRBJ2-5, with unresolved D. This CDR3 is built from 12 residues. V gave up 7 bases and J gave up 4 bases, with 10 bases separating them. Germline lookup yields CDR1 MNHEY and CDR2 SVGEGT.

This chain's CDR3 is CASVQGAEAFF. CDR3 coding DNA: TGCGCCAGCGTACAGGGGGCTGAAGCTTTCTTT. This chain joins TRBV5-1 and TRBJ1-1; 8 bases line up with TRBD1. The germline V gene encodes CDR1 SGHRS and CDR2 YFSETQ. V lost 7 bases, J lost 6 bases, and 2 bases stayed unmatched. The CDR3 is 11 amino acids.

The table lists this clonotype with many counts. This chain uses TRBV4-3 with TRBJ1-1; D is uncertain. V was clipped by 0 bases and J by 4 bases, with 12 bases between them. The CDR3 is made up of 15 amino acids. The germline gives CDR1 LGHNA, CDR2 YSLEER. Here the CDR3 DNA reads TGCGCCAGCAGCCAAGATAGCGACGGATCCACTGAAGCTTTCTTT. Translation: CASSQDSDGSTEAFF.

This clonotype was seen a few times. The chain links TRBV24-1 to TRBJ1-1, with 9 bases identical to TRBD1. Per the germline V gene, CDR1 is KGHDR and CDR2 is SFDVKD. The CDR3 loop spans 15 amino acids. V dropped 9 bases and J dropped 4; count of bases not matched to a gene: 11. In DNA, the CDR3 is TGTGCCACCGCGCAGACAGGGGGTAAGAGCACTGAAGCTTTCTTT. Protein product: CATAQTGGKSTEAFF.

This clonotype was seen more than once but under ten times. This CDR3 is CSASGPLSGEAFF. CDR3 DNA sequence: TGCAGTGCTAGTGGCCCCTTAAGTGGGGAAGCTTTCTTT. The chain uses TRBV20-1 and TRBJ1-1; D is undetermined. The CDR3 sequence is 13 residues long. V was clipped by 3 bases and J by 8 bases, with 16 bases between them. The germline V gene has CDR1 DFQATT and CDR2 SNEGSKA (reference sequence).